This passage covers 22 T cell receptor beta chains from one sample sequenced in a study of cytomegalovirus exposure and HLA in healthy donors. Primers included in the PCR were 60 Vbeta and 13 Jbeta primers. The table came from immunoSEQ multiplex PCR; TCRdb's copy has only in-frame clones and leaves some out. The sample includes around 58,000 clones, 60% to 85% of them seen just once. Sequences were obtained from PBMCs. These receptors originate from a male donor in good health and CMV-seropositive.

The chain carries TRBV5-6 and TRBJ2-3; a weak D match, TRBD1 (5 bases). From germline, CDR1 is SGHDT and CDR2 YYEEEE. The V and J ends lost 1 base and 1 base respectively, with 7 bases between them. This CDR3 spans 14 amino acids. Here the CDR3 DNA reads TGTGCCAGCAGCTTGCTGACAGGCACAGATACGCAGTATTTT. Amino acids: CASSLLTGTDTQYF.

The chain's CDR3 is CATGSEKGRSGNTIYF. CDR3 coding DNA: TGTGCCACCGGGTCGGAGAAGGGGAGGTCAGGAAACACCATATATTTT. This rearrangement joins TRBV4-2 to TRBJ1-3; weak D call: TRBD1 (5 bases). Germline CDR1 reads LGHNA; CDR2 reads YNFKEQ. The CDR3 runs to 16 residues. Trimming shortened V by 10 bases and J by 4 bases, and 23 bases separated the two germline ends.

The chain carries TRBV4-1 and TRBJ1-2; possibly TRBD1 for D (5 bases). The CDR3 totals 14 residues. CDR1 is MGHRA and CDR2 is YSYEKL in the germline V gene. Trimming removed 1 base from V and 12 bases from J, with 18 bases in between. As DNA, the CDR3 is TGCGCCAGCAGCCAAGTCGGACGGGAGGGGAGGAACACCTTC. The encoded protein is CASSQVGREGRNTF.

V and J are TRBV5-1 and TRBJ2-7; the D call may be TRBD1 or TRBD2 (5 bases each). V lost 4 bases and J 0 bases, leaving 11 bases between the germline ends. Per the germline V gene, CDR1 is SGHRS and CDR2 is YFSETQ. The CDR3 sequence is 14 residues long. Here the CDR3 DNA reads TGCGCCAGCAGCGTGGGGGAGAGCTCCTACGAGCAGTACTTC. Its protein product is CASSVGESSYEQYF.

The chain is built from TRBV6-4 and TRBJ2-1; 8 nucleotides align to TRBD2. The trim removed 5 bases at V and 9 bases at J, leaving 0 bases unmatched. Germline V gene lookup returns CDR1 MRHNA and CDR2 SNTAGT. CDR3 length: 11 amino acids. The CDR3 DNA sequence: TGTGCCAGCAGTCGGGGGGGTGAGCAGTTCTTC. Protein: CASSRGGEQFF.

The V gene is TRBV30, the J gene TRBJ2-1, with TRBD2 matching 7 bases. Trimming took 5 bases from V and 9 from J; bases not matched to a gene: 13. The CDR3 is made up of 14 amino acids. Germline CDR1 and CDR2: GTSNPN and SVGIG (reference sequence). The CDR3 protein is CAWQRRKRGGEQFF. The CDR3 DNA is TGTGCCTGGCAGCGGAGGAAGCGGGGAGGTGAGCAGTTCTTC.

V usage is TRBV19 and J usage is TRBJ1-2; 11 positions agree with TRBD1. The CDR3 is 15 amino acids. Trimming took 3 bases from V and 7 from J; bases not matched to a gene: 7. The germline V gene has CDR1 LNHDA and CDR2 SQIVND (reference sequence). In nucleotides, the CDR3 is TGTGCCAGTAGTATTGGCGGGACAGGGGGAATTGGCTACACCTTC. It codes for CASSIGGTGGIGYTF.

V usage is TRBV13 and J usage is TRBJ1-2; 7 bases match TRBD1. The germline V gene encodes CDR1 PRHDT and CDR2 FYEKMQ (reference sequence). The CDR3 is 17 residues long. V lost 4 bases to trimming and J lost 0 bases; unmatched junction nucleotides: 11. DNA for the CDR3: TGTGCCAGCAGCTCCACCAGTTCGACAGGGACTAACTATGGCTACACCTTC. It yields the protein CASSSTSSTGTNYGYTF.

The rearrangement uses TRBV4-3 and TRBJ1-5; 8 bases align to TRBD1. CDR3 length: 16 amino acids. Per germline, CDR1 LGHNA and CDR2 YSLEER. With 3 bases clipped from V and 6 bases from J, the junction kept 10 bases outside the gene matches. For the CDR3, the DNA is TGCGCCAGCAGCCACGATAGGACAGGGTTCGGTCAGCCCCAGCATTTT. This sequence encodes CASSHDRTGFGQPQHF.

The chain recombines TRBV30 with TRBJ1-3; D remains unclear. CDR1 GTSNPN and CDR2 SVGIG come from the germline V gene (reference sequence). V was trimmed by 0 bases and J by 8 bases, leaving 8 bases between them. The CDR3 runs 12 residues. As DNA, the CDR3 is TGTGCCTGGAGTGTACCCGGAGACACCATATATTTT. It is translated as CAWSVPGDTIYF.

V and J are TRBV19 and TRBJ2-6, with TRBD1 matching over 8 bases. Trimming removed 10 bases from V and 2 bases from J; junction bases left unmatched: 19. From germline, CDR1 is LNHDA and CDR2 SQIVND (reference sequence). CDR3 length: 19 residues. The CDR3: CATLPGTGFRAAGANVLTF. CDR3 bases: TGTGCCACACTTCCCGGGACAGGATTCCGTGCCGCTGGGGCCAACGTCCTGACTTTC.

This clone was recorded a few times. The rearrangement uses TRBV6-5 and TRBJ2-7; tentative D call: TRBD1 (5 bases). This CDR3 contains 13 residues. The germline gives CDR1 MNHEY, CDR2 SVGAGI. V lost 10 bases and J 0 bases, leaving 13 bases between the germline ends. The CDR3 bases are TGTGCCACCCGGACAACCAGCTCCTACGAGCAGTACTTC. This codes for CATRTTSSYEQYF.

The chain carries TRBV14 and TRBJ2-3; maybe TRBD1 (5 bases). V lost 1 base, J lost 0 bases, and 8 bases lay in between. Germline-derived CDR1 and CDR2 are SGHDN and FVKESK. CDR3 size: 15 residues. For the CDR3, the DNA is TGTGCCAGCAGCCAAGGACAGATTAGCACAGATACGCAGTATTTT. Translation: CASSQGQISTDTQYF.

This chain joins TRBV27 and TRBJ1-2, with TRBD1 matching over 9 bases. Trimming removed 5 bases from V and 4 bases from J; junction bases left unmatched: 8. The CDR3 covers 15 residues. CDR1 MNHEY and CDR2 SMNVEV come from the germline V gene (reference sequence). CDR3 sequence (DNA): TGTGCCAGCAGTCTCGGACAGGGGAACATCTATGGCTACACCTTC. Translating gives CASSLGQGNIYGYTF.

J is TRBJ1-5 and V is TRBV4-1; unclear D gene. CDR3 length: 13 amino acids. Looked up from germline, CDR1 is MGHRA and CDR2 is YSYEKL. Deletions cut 0 bases from V and 7 bases from J, with 7 bases between. The CDR3 DNA is TGCGCCAGCAGCCAAGAATATCTGCAGCCCCAGCATTTT. It is translated as CASSQEYLQPQHF.

The chain links TRBV5-1 to TRBJ1-1; tentative D call: TRBD1 (5 bases). CDR3 size: 15 residues. Germline CDR1 is SGHRS and CDR2 is YFSETQ. V was shortened by 0 bases and J by 0 bases, with 9 bases between the two germline ends. The CDR3 region has the DNA TGCGCCAGCAGCTTGGAGGGGAACTTGAACACTGAAGCTTTCTTT. As protein: CASSLEGNLNTEAFF.

The rearrangement links TRBV25-1 to TRBJ1-1, with D possibly being TRBD1 (5 bases). The CDR3 has 11 amino acids. The V end lost 8 bases, the J end lost 3 bases, and 7 bases lay between the germline ends. From germline, CDR1 is MGHDK and CDR2 SYGVNS. The CDR3 loop reads CASGDYTEAFF. CDR3 coding DNA: TGTGCCAGCGGGGACTACACTGAAGCTTTCTTT.

The chain has TRBV19 and TRBJ2-3, with 8 bases aligning to TRBD2. Germline V gene data show CDR1 as LNHDA and CDR2 as SQIVND (reference sequence). J lost 2 bases, V lost 1 base, and 5 bases had no gene match. This CDR3 is 16 amino acids long. CDR3 DNA: TGTGCCAGTAGTATAGTGGCGGGGGGACCCACAGATACGCAGTATTTT. It codes for CASSIVAGGPTDTQYF. The full variable domain, with the rest looked up from reference TRBV19 and TRBJ2-3, is DGGITQSPKYLFRKEGQNVTLSCEQNLNHDAMYWYRQDPGQGLRLIYYSQIVNDFQKGDIAEGYSVSREKKESFPLTVTSAQKNPTAFYLCASSIVAGGPTDTQYFGPGTRLTVL.

The CDR3 loop reads CASSLQGVYSPLHF. CDR3 coding DNA: TGTGCCAGCAGCTTACAGGGAGTTTATTCACCCCTCCACTTT. The chain has TRBV5-4 and TRBJ1-6; the D gene is possibly TRBD1 (6 bases). The V and J ends lost 2 bases and 8 bases respectively, with 11 bases between them. The CDR3 is made up of 14 amino acids. Germline-derived CDR1 and CDR2 are SGHNT and YYREEE (reference sequence).

This clone has more than one count but fewer than ten. The chain joins TRBV7-7 to TRBJ1-1, with D uncertain. The CDR3 is made up of 13 amino acids. The V end was cut by 3 bases, the J end by 1 base, with 6 bases between. The germline CDR1 and CDR2 sequences are SSHAT and FNYEAQ (reference sequence). CDR3 DNA sequence: TGTGCCAGCAGCTTGTCCTCGAACACTGAAGCTTTCTTT. Protein product: CASSLSSNTEAFF.

This clone was counted once. This chain uses TRBV5-4 with TRBJ1-1, with TRBD1 matching 7 bases. This CDR3 is built from 15 residues. The V and J ends lost 5 bases and 1 base, in that order; junction bases with no gene match: 8. Germline loops: CDR1 SGHNT, CDR2 YYREEE (reference sequence). The CDR3 DNA is TGTGCCAGCAGAGGCCCTGGACAGGCGAACACTGAAGCTTTCTTT. Amino acids: CASRGPGQANTEAFF.

This chain uses TRBV19 with TRBJ2-1, with 16 bases aligning to TRBD2. CDR1 is LNHDA and CDR2 is SQIVND in the germline V gene (reference sequence). Trimming cost V 4 bases and J 12 bases; bases outside gene matches: 15. The CDR3 totals 18 residues. This chain's CDR3 is CASSTYSGTSGGAMGQFF. As DNA, the CDR3 is TGTGCCAGTAGTACATACTCCGGGACTAGCGGGGGGGCCATGGGGCAGTTCTTC.